This T cell receptor beta chain was recovered during a study of blood T cells in healthy people across ages. Study-wide results and caveats: Estimates of diversity drawn from one million T cells were considered underestimates. A conclusive naive versus antigen-experienced comparison was prevented by the unsorted PBMCs. Age advanced and TCR beta diversity per million T cells fell, roughly linearly.

The V gene lost 5 bases and the J gene lost 2 bases, with 13 bases spanning the gap. There are 15 residues in the CDR3. Using a J-beta primer mix together with a sample-barcoded 5' primer, a second PCR was run for about 7 to 12 cycles. Each CDR3 protein is one row after TCRdb ran MiXCR on the 5' RACE reads. The sample consists of hundreds of thousands of distinct CDR3 sequences, more than 40% of them appearing once. The authors extracted at least 6 micrograms of total RNA per sample. To note about this clonotype: Its antigen is unidentified.

Material: blood. The chain employs TRBV12-3 or TRBV12-4 and TRBJ1-3, with D hard to call. The clonotype comes from a man aged 55 to 69 in good health. CDR3 loop: CASSPSITTGNTIYF. The CDR3 DNA sequence: TGTGCCAGCAGTCCATCCATAACAACTGGAAACACCATATATTTT.